Below are 7 T cell receptor beta chains sequenced from a single sample in a study of blood T cell repertoires in COVID-19. Using immunoSEQ multiplex PCR, the repertoire was profiled, and TCRdb retains in-frame clones only, with some absent. This table has 310,000 or so clones, 85% to 90% appearing once. The specimen was peripheral blood. These receptors originate from a woman aged 25-40 years with COVID-19, enrolled during active disease.

CDR3 loop: CASSYSRGVEKLFF. CDR3 nucleotides: TGTGCCAGCAGTTACAGCAGGGGTGTAGAAAAACTGTTTTTT. The J gene is TRBJ1-4, the V gene TRBV6-5; D perhaps matches TRBD1 (6 bases). The V gene's germline CDR1 is MNHEY and CDR2 SVGAGI. CDR3 length equals 14 residues. Trimming stripped 2 bases from V and 8 bases from J, with 12 bases between.

The J gene is TRBJ2-7, the V gene TRBV12-3 or TRBV12-4, with D unclear. This CDR3 region has 13 residues. V was clipped by 1 base and J by 2 bases, with 6 bases between them. This CDR3 is CASSLGGPYEQYF. The CDR3 DNA follows: TGTGCCAGCAGTTTAGGAGGTCCCTACGAGCAGTACTTC.

The rearrangement links TRBV6-5 to TRBJ1-3; 8 nucleotides align to TRBD1. Germline loops: CDR1 MNHEY, CDR2 SVGAGI. This CDR3 spans 14 amino acids. V trimming: 5 bases; J trimming: 4 bases; junction bases outside the gene matches: 4. The CDR3 loop reads CASSRDRGGNTIYF. CDR3 DNA: TGTGCCAGCAGTCGAGACAGGGGCGGAAACACCATATATTTT.

The V and J genes are TRBV28 and TRBJ2-7; no clear D. V was cut by 2 bases and J by 4 bases, with 6 bases left in between. The CDR3 has 12 residues. CDR1 is MDHEN and CDR2 is SYDVKM in the germline V gene. The DNA of the CDR3 is TGTGCCAGCAGTTTAAGCTTTTACGAGCAGTACTTC. Its protein is CASSLSFYEQYF. Full variable domain (remainder filled in from reference TRBV28 and TRBJ2-7): DVKVTQSSRYLVKRTGEKVFLECVQDMDHENMFWYRQDPGLGLRLIYFSYDVKMKEKGDIPEGYSVSREKKERFSLILESASTNQTSMYLCASSLSFYEQYFGPGTRLTVT.

The chain joins TRBV28 to TRBJ2-4, with 7 bases aligning to TRBD1. The ends lost 6 bases at V and 2 bases at J; junction bases unmatched: 7. This CDR3 has 15 amino acids. Looked up from germline, CDR1 is MDHEN and CDR2 is SYDVKM. CDR3 region: CASRPETGTKNIQYF. Here the CDR3 DNA reads TGTGCCAGCAGGCCCGAGACAGGGACCAAAAACATTCAGTACTTC.

V usage is TRBV24-1 and J usage is TRBJ2-2; 7 bases are shared with TRBD1. Germline assignment: CDR1 KGHDR and CDR2 SFDVKD. Germline trimming cut 3 bases from V and 6 bases from J; bases unmatched to any gene: 3. The CDR3 sequence is 14 residues long. The DNA for the CDR3 is TGTGCCACCAGTGATGGGACAGATTCCGGGGAGCTGTTTTTT. The encoded protein is CATSDGTDSGELFF.

This chain connects TRBV19 to TRBJ2-5; maybe TRBD2 (6 bases). CDR3 size: 17 residues. Germline loops: CDR1 LNHDA, CDR2 SQIVND (reference sequence). V lost 6 bases and J 2 bases, leaving 22 bases between the germline ends. CDR3 DNA: TGTGCCAGTAGCCTCACCCCCCCCGGGACTTCACAAGAGACCCAGTACTTC. Amino acids: CASSLTPPGTSQETQYF.